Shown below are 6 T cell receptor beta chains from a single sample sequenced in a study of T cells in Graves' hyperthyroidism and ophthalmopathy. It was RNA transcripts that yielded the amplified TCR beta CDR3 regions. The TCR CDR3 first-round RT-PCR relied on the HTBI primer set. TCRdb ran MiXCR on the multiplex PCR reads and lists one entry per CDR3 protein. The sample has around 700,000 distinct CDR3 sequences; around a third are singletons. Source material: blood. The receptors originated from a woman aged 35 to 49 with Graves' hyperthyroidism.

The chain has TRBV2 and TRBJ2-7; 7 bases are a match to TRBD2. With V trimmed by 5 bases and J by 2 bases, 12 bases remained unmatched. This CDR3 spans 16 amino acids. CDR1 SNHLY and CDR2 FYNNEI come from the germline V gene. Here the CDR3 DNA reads TGTGCCAGCAGTTACTCGGGACCGGGGGGACCCTACGAGCAGTACTTC. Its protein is CASSYSGPGGPYEQYF.

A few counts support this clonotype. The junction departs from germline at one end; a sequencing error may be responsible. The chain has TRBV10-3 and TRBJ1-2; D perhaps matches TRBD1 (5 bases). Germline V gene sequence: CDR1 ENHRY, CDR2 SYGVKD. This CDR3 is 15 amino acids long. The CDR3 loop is CASSSLPGRSYGYTF. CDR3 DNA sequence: TGTGCCAGCAGTTCACTTCCGGGACGGAGCTATGGCTACACCTTC.

This CDR3 is CASRDPLVRGSTDTQYF. CDR3 in DNA: TGTGCCAGCAGGGACCCCCTTGTGCGGGGTAGCACAGATACGCAGTATTTT. V usage is TRBV2 and J usage is TRBJ2-3, with a possible D match to TRBD2 (6 bases). The germline gives CDR1 SNHLY, CDR2 FYNNEI. The CDR3 runs 17 residues. Trimming took 6 bases from V and 0 from J, leaving 19 bases between them.

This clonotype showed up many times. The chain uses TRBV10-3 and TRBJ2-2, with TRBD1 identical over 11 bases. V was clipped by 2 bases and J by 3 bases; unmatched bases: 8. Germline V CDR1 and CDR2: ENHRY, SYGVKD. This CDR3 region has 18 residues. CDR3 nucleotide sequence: TGTGCCATCAGTGAGCGGAATGGACAGGGGGCACACACCGGGGAGCTGTTTTTT. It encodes CAISERNGQGAHTGELFF.

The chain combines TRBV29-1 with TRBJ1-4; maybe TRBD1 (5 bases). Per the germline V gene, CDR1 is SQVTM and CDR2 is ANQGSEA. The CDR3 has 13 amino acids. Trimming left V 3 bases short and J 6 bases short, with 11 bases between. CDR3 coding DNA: TGCAGCGTTGACGACGGGGGGGATGAAAAACTGTTTTTT. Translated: CSVDDGGDEKLFF. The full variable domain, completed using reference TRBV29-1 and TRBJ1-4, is SAVISQKPSRDICQRGTSLTIQCQVDSQVTMMFWYRQQPGQSLTLIATANQGSEATYESGFVIDKFPISRPNLTFSTLTVSNMSPEDSSIYLCSVDDGGDEKLFFGSGTQLSVL.

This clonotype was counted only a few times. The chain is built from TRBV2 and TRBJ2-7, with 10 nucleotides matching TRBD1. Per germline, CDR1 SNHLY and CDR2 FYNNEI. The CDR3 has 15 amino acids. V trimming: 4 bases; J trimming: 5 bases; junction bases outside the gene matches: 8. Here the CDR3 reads CASSVTGTGVHEQYF. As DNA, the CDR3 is TGTGCCAGCAGTGTAACCGGGACAGGGGTCCACGAGCAGTACTTC.